This T cell receptor (beta chain) was retrieved from a study of T cell responses to AZD1222 COVID-19 vaccine. This clone was detected only a few times. The antigen is undetermined. Study-level findings and limits: Spike-specific TCRs gained breadth and depth after people received two AZD1222 doses. Females outnumbered males among donors, who were mostly white British; clonal diversity was possibly underestimated. No day 14 peak samples; only post-peak repertoires were characterized.

Assay: immunoSEQ multiplex PCR; the TCRdb copy retains only in-frame clones and omits some. There are about 67,000 clones in the sample; roughly 80% occur only once, and about 6% lies in the top ten. Researchers grouped second doses given at about 4 or about 12 weeks into one pool. Sequenced here: peripheral blood, sampled 28 days after the second AZD1222 dose. This sequence originates from an adult who received the AZD1222 COVID-19 vaccine.

CDR3 amino acids: CASSQYTEAFF. In nucleotides, the CDR3 is TGTGCCAGCAGCCAATACACTGAAGCTTTCTTT. This chain uses TRBV14 with TRBJ1-1; D is unresolved. The CDR3 sequence is 11 residues long. Germline V gene sequence: CDR1 SGHDN, CDR2 FVKESK. The V and J ends lost 2 bases and 3 bases respectively, with 1 base between them.